Listed here is a single T cell receptor (beta chain). The data were taken from a study of blood T cell repertoires in COVID-19. Study information: The cDNA or gDNA used as material had been derived from T cells, B-cell-depleted T cells, or PBMCs.

Original processing notes: Amplification of reference gene primers was used by the study to estimate nucleated cell counts. The assay was immunoSEQ multiplex PCR, and TCRdb's table has in-frame clones only and misses some. D and trimming come from the DNA, and the V and J calls and clone size come from that table. The table records about 300,000 clones, around 84% of them present only once. Donors in Cohort 3 who had recovered were those with two negative PCRs, healthcare professional clearance, or resolution of their symptoms. This CDR3 comprises 12 residues. Germline assignment: CDR1 DFQATT and CDR2 SNEGSKA (reference sequence). V was clipped by 3 bases and J by 2 bases, with 7 bases between them.

This chain joins TRBV20-1 and TRBJ1-2; weak D call: TRBD1 (5 bases). The source of this sequence is a woman aged 18-29 years who had recovered from COVID-19. Sequenced material: PBMCs or T cells enriched from blood (not recorded which). DNA of the CDR3: TGCAGTGCTAGTAAGGGGAACTATGGCTACACCTTC. Residues: CSASKGNYGYTF.